The sequence of this T cell receptor (beta chain) was determined in a study of metastatic and nonmetastatic thyroid tumors. Study-level background: Repertoire comparisons spanned blood and tumor or nodule tissue from malignant and benign thyroid patients.

TCRdb re-clonotyped the PCR reads via MiXCR. The table shows approximately 84,000 clones, with 15% occurring only once. V was trimmed by 2 bases and J by 3 bases, leaving 10 bases between them. CDR3 size: 14 residues. Germline CDR1 is MDHEN and CDR2 is SYDVKM. No treatment had been given to any patient before thyroid surgery. V and J are TRBV28 and TRBJ1-2; D unclear. This TCR came from a female donor with papillary thyroid cancer or a benign thyroid nodule (not recorded which). Some clones in this sample may be carry-over from other donors' samples. The source material was blood. Here the CDR3 reads CASSLVDGYYGYTF. The CDR3 region has the DNA TGTGCCAGCAGTTTAGTGGATGGATACTATGGCTACACCTTC.